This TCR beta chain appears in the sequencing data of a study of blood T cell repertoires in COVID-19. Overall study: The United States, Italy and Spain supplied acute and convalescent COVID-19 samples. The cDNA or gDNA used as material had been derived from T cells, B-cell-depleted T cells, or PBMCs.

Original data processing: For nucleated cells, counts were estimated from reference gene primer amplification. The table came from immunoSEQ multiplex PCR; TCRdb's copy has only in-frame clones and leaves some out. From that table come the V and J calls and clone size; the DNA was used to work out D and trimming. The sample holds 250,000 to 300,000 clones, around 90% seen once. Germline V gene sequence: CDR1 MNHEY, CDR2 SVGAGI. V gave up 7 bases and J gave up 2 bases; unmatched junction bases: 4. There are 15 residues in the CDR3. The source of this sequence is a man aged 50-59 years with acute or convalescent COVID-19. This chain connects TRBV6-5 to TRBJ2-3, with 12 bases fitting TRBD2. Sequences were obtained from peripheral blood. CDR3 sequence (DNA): TGTGCCAGCATAAGGACTAGCGGGGCCACAGATACGCAGTATTTT. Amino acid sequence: CASIRTSGATDTQYF.